Presented here are 17 T cell receptor beta chains from one specimen sequenced in a study of CD8 T cell repertoires and HIV-1 epitope variants. Repertoires were generated with immunoSEQ multiplex PCR, while TCRdb's copy carries only in-frame clones and drops some. In the table there are approximately 6,700 clones, about 64% of which are singletons. For these receptors, no antigen is known. Material: cultured CD8+ T cells derived from PBMCs. Receptors originate from a male donor with HIV.

This clone was seen a handful of times. Here the CDR3 reads CASSAAPGGQHEQYF. The CDR3 DNA sequence: TGTGCCAGCAGCGCTGCCCCGGGAGGGCAACACGAGCAGTACTTC. The chain links TRBV9 to TRBJ2-7; 8 nucleotides align to TRBD2. The junction had 10 bases not matched to a gene; V was cut back by 3 bases and J by 5 bases. In germline, CDR1 is SGDLS, CDR2 YYNGEE. The CDR3 spans 15 residues.

This clone has only a few counts. This chain joins TRBV28 and TRBJ1-5; D is unclear. Per germline, CDR1 MDHEN and CDR2 SYDVKM. Trimming took 6 bases from V and 12 from J, leaving 15 bases between them. The CDR3 totals 12 residues. CDR3 residues: CASSLVEGYQHF. CDR3 nucleotide sequence: TGTGCCAGCAGCCTAGTTGAGGGTTACCAGCATTTT.

The rearrangement uses TRBV7-3 and TRBJ1-5, with TRBD1 matching over 7 bases. Germline V lookup: CDR1 SGHTA, CDR2 FQGTGA. The V and J ends lost 2 bases and 5 bases, in that order; junction bases with no gene match: 0. This CDR3 is 13 amino acids long. CDR3 amino acids: CASSLGQDQPQHF. The CDR3 nucleotides read TGTGCCAGCAGCTTAGGACAGGATCAGCCCCAGCATTTT.

This sequence joins TRBV5-4 and TRBJ1-4, with 9 bases identical to TRBD1. V lost 4 bases to trimming and J lost 6 bases; unmatched junction nucleotides: 7. Germline V CDR1 and CDR2: SGHNT, YYREEE (reference sequence). The CDR3 runs to 15 residues. The CDR3, as DNA: TGTGCCAGCAGCGTTTCCGGGACAGGGTATGAAAAACTGTTTTTT. Its protein is CASSVSGTGYEKLFF.

This chain joins TRBV6-1 and TRBJ2-1, with 8 nucleotides matching TRBD1. CDR1 is MNHNS, CDR2 SASEGT, per germline. V shed 2 bases and J 10 bases; nucleotides not matched to a gene: 10. The CDR3 runs 15 residues. The CDR3 is CASSELRQGASEQFF. CDR3 sequence (DNA): TGTGCCAGCAGTGAACTGCGGCAGGGGGCCTCAGAGCAGTTCTTC.

Sample share makes this clone medium-sized. The chain joins TRBV18 to TRBJ2-5; possible D gene TRBD2, 5 bases. CDR3 length: 14 amino acids. Germline assignment: CDR1 KGHSH and CDR2 LQKENI. Trimming took 2 bases from V and 1 from J, leaving 8 bases between them. The CDR3 reads CASSPGLSQETQYF. The CDR3 DNA sequence: TGTGCCAGCTCACCAGGACTTTCCCAAGAGACCCAGTACTTC.

The genes are TRBV2 and TRBJ2-3; no firm D call. The CDR3 is 14 residues long. Trimming removed 3 bases from V and 4 bases from J, with 11 bases in between. Germline V gene lookup returns CDR1 SNHLY and CDR2 FYNNEI. The CDR3 bases are TGTGCCAGCAGTGATGTTGGCGCCGCAGATACGCAGTATTTT. Its protein product is CASSDVGAADTQYF.

This clone was recorded only once. The chain has TRBV28 and TRBJ2-3; 14 positions match TRBD2. The CDR3 covers 20 residues. The germline V gene encodes CDR1 MDHEN and CDR2 SYDVKM. V was clipped by 3 bases and J by 0 bases; unmatched bases: 11. CDR3 protein: CASSFLPGTSGGASTDTQYF. CDR3 coding DNA: TGTGCCAGCAGTTTCCTTCCCGGGACTAGCGGGGGCGCTAGCACAGATACGCAGTATTTT.

The chain is built from TRBV5-1 and TRBJ2-2; 9 bases map to TRBD2. The length of the CDR3 is 16 residues. Unmatched junction bases numbered 8, after V lost 5 bases and J lost 3 bases. CDR1 is SGHRS and CDR2 is YFSETQ in the germline V gene. CDR3 sequence: CASRSRTSADTGELFF. The CDR3 nucleotides are TGCGCCAGCAGAAGTCGGACTAGCGCCGACACCGGGGAGCTGTTTTTT.

The chain combines TRBV9 with TRBJ1-1, with TRBD1 matching over 8 bases. The germline CDR1 and CDR2 sequences are SGDLS and YYNGEE. This CDR3 spans 15 amino acids. V was clipped by 3 bases and J by 5 bases; unmatched bases: 9. The CDR3 protein is CASSASGGSGTEAFF. The CDR3 coding sequence is TGTGCCAGCAGCGCGTCAGGGGGCTCGGGGACTGAAGCTTTCTTT.

This chain connects TRBV5-4 to TRBJ1-1; D perhaps matches TRBD1 (5 bases). CDR1 and CDR2 from the germline V gene are SGHNT and YYREEE (reference sequence). This CDR3 is 15 amino acids long. V gave up 1 base and J gave up 5 bases, with 15 bases separating them. DNA of the CDR3: TGTGCCAGCAGCTTGAATCAGGGCGGGACGACTGAAGCTTTCTTT. This encodes CASSLNQGGTTEAFF.

The rearrangement links TRBV6-5 to TRBJ2-1, with D perhaps assigned TRBD1 or TRBD2 (5 bases each). Trimming took off 1 base at V and 8 bases at J, with 15 bases between the two ends. The germline V gene has CDR1 MNHEY and CDR2 SVGAGI. This CDR3 comprises 15 residues. DNA for the CDR3: TGTGCCAGCAGTTACTTTTCCGGGACGCTATATGAGCAGTTCTTC. Its protein product is CASSYFSGTLYEQFF.

V usage is TRBV27 and J usage is TRBJ2-5; TRBD2 agrees at 9 bases. This CDR3 is 14 amino acids long. CDR1 and CDR2 from the germline V gene are MNHEY and SMNVEV (reference sequence). The trim removed 7 bases at V and 4 bases at J, leaving 7 bases unmatched. CDR3 region: CASTSAGGSETQYF. The CDR3 DNA is TGTGCCAGCACTTCAGCGGGGGGATCAGAGACCCAGTACTTC.

The V call is TRBV7-6, the J call TRBJ2-5, with D possibly being TRBD1 or TRBD2 (6 bases each). Germline V gene sequence: CDR1 SGHVS, CDR2 FNYEAQ. The germline V and J ends were trimmed by 5 bases and 4 bases, with 17 bases remaining between them. The CDR3 has 15 residues. CDR3: CASSATGASGETQYF. CDR3 nucleotide sequence: TGTGCCAGCAGCGCCACGGGGGCGTCAGGAGAGACCCAGTACTTC.

This rearrangement joins TRBV10-2 to TRBJ2-1; 10 bases align to TRBD1. CDR1 WSHSY and CDR2 SAAADI come from the germline V gene. The CDR3 contains 14 residues. After removal of 5 bases from V and 9 bases from J, the junction contained 7 bases not matched to a gene. The CDR3 is CASSPDRGRPEQFF. CDR3 DNA sequence: TGCGCCAGCAGTCCCGACAGGGGGCGACCTGAGCAGTTCTTC.

This clone turned up a few times. The CDR3 DNA sequence: TGTGCCAGCAGCCTAAGCGGGGACACTGAAGCTTTCTTT. As protein: CASSLSGDTEAFF. This chain links TRBV7-6 with TRBJ1-1; D unclear. Per the germline V gene, CDR1 is SGHVS and CDR2 is FNYEAQ. The length of the CDR3 is 13 residues. V lost 5 bases to trimming and J lost 3 bases, with 10 bases between them. Together with reference TRBV7-6 and TRBJ1-1, the CDR3 gives the full variable domain: GAGVSQSPRYKVTKRGQDVALRCDPISGHVSLYWYRQALGQGPEFLTYFNYEAQQDKSGLPNDRFSAERPEGSISTLTIQRTEQRDSAMYRCASSLSGDTEAFFGQGTRLTVV.

The rearrangement links TRBV27 to TRBJ1-1, with 10 bases aligning to TRBD1. CDR3 length equals 14 residues. Germline CDR1 MNHEY, CDR2 SMNVEV (reference sequence). J lost 4 bases, V lost 5 bases, and 4 bases had no gene match. CDR3 region: CASSTRTGGTEAFF. The CDR3 DNA follows: TGTGCCAGCAGTACAAGGACAGGGGGCACTGAAGCTTTCTTT.